Listed here is a single T cell receptor (beta chain). Its antigen is unknown. Each donor was nominally healthy when sampled (though unrecorded immune exposures were likely). The data belong to a study of cytomegalovirus exposure and HLA in healthy donors. Study findings and constraints: Accurate prediction of most subjects' HLA-A and HLA-B alleles from TCR beta sequences was reported. There were some V segments, including TRBV6-2 and TRBV6-3, excluded as indistinguishable.

Primers for the PCR totalled 60 Vbeta and 13 Jbeta. The repertoire was sequenced with immunoSEQ multiplex PCR; TCRdb's copy has only in-frame clones and lacks some. This sample has more than 80,000 clones, with around 60% found just once. CDR1 is SEHNR and CDR2 is FQNEAQ in the germline V gene (reference sequence). CDR3 length: 15 amino acids. With 1 base removed from V and 1 base from J, the gap between germline ends came to 11 bases. Sequences were obtained from PBMCs. The sequence came from a human donor in good health. V is TRBV7-9 and J is TRBJ2-7; D is perhaps TRBD2 (6 bases). The CDR3 spells CASSLGLAFSYEQYF. CDR3 nucleotides: TGTGCCAGCAGCTTAGGGCTAGCGTTTTCCTACGAGCAGTACTTC.